What follows are 19 T cell receptor beta chains derived from one specimen sequenced in a study of chemoradiotherapy in HPV16-positive cancers. The repertoire was sequenced with immunoSEQ multiplex PCR; TCRdb's copy has only in-frame clones and lacks some. The data show 9,500 to 15,000 clones, with just under 80% seen just once and approximately 2.4% held by the top ten. This sample was obtained from a patient who underwent chemoradiotherapy. The receptors were gathered from a human donor with HPV-associated anogenital cancer.

This clone was picked up one time. The chain uses TRBV4-1 and TRBJ2-7, with unresolved D. This CDR3 is built from 15 residues. Deletions cut 1 base from V and 3 bases from J, with 13 bases between. Germline V gene data show CDR1 as MGHRA and CDR2 as YSYEKL. CDR3 nucleotide sequence: TGCGCCAGCAGCCAAGGACCGAGTAAGGGCTACGAGCAGTACTTC. It encodes CASSQGPSKGYEQYF.

The chain carries TRBV7-6 and TRBJ2-3; TRBD1 or TRBD2 may be the D gene (5 bases each). The CDR3 is 16 amino acids. Germline CDR1 and CDR2: SGHVS and FNYEAQ. The V end was cut by 5 bases, the J end by 0 bases, with 15 bases between. CDR3 amino acids: CASSGGGGTSTDTQYF. The CDR3, as DNA: TGTGCCAGCAGCGGAGGTGGGGGAACTAGCACAGATACGCAGTATTTT.

The chain carries TRBV4-3 and TRBJ2-5; no definite D call. The J call may be mistaken, given a closer DNA end match to TRBJ2-7. This CDR3 spans 15 amino acids. Germline CDR1 reads LGHNA; CDR2 reads YSLEER. This CDR3 reads CASSQDVQGHYEQYF. Written as DNA, the CDR3 is TGCGCCAGCAGCCAAGATGTTCAAGGCCACTACGAGCAGTACTTC.

The chain uses TRBV9 and TRBJ2-1, with D possibly being TRBD2 (6 bases). This CDR3 comprises 14 residues. Trimming shortened V by 0 bases and J by 9 bases, and 13 bases separated the two germline ends. The V gene's germline CDR1 is SGDLS and CDR2 YYNGEE. CDR3 residues: CASSVELGRGEQFF. For the CDR3, the DNA is TGTGCCAGCAGCGTAGAGTTGGGGCGGGGTGAGCAGTTCTTC. The whole variable domain, remainder taken from reference TRBV9 and TRBJ2-1, is DSGVTQTPKHLITATGQRVTLRCSPRSGDLSVYWYQQSLDQGLQFLIQYYNGEERAKGNILERFSAQQFPDLHSELNLSSLELGDSALYFCASSVELGRGEQFFGPGTRLTVL.

This clone appeared a single time. The CDR3 nucleotides read TGTGCCAGCAGCTTTGGTCTAGAGCGCACAGATACGCAGTATTTT. Its translation: CASSFGLERTDTQYF. The chain is built from TRBV7-3 and TRBJ2-3; unclear D gene. This CDR3 comprises 15 residues. Germline V gene data show CDR1 as SGHTA and CDR2 as FQGTGA. Trimming stripped 3 bases from V and 1 base from J, with 11 bases between.

V usage is TRBV5-4 and J usage is TRBJ2-2; TRBD1 matches at 11 bases. CDR3 length: 15 amino acids. Trimming cost V 4 bases and J 5 bases; bases outside gene matches: 4. Germline loops: CDR1 SGHNT, CDR2 YYREEE (reference sequence). CDR3 loop: CASSRGTGGTGELFF. As DNA, the CDR3 is TGTGCCAGCAGCCGCGGGACAGGGGGTACCGGGGAGCTGTTTTTT.

The J gene is TRBJ1-1, the V gene TRBV7-2, with no clear D. The CDR3 is 15 amino acids. Germline V gene data show CDR1 as SGHTA and CDR2 as FQGNSA. V was cut by 1 base and J by 8 bases, with 17 bases left in between. CDR3 coding DNA: TGTGCCAGCAGCTTAGACCCCACCCGGGTCTCGGAAGCTTTCTTT. Amino acids: CASSLDPTRVSEAFF.

The chain links TRBV6-4 to TRBJ2-2; D is possibly TRBD2 (6 bases). The CDR3 loop spans 14 amino acids. Looked up from germline, CDR1 is MRHNA and CDR2 is SNTAGT. V gave up 2 bases and J gave up 6 bases, with 10 bases separating them. Written as DNA, the CDR3 is TGTGCCAGCAGTGACAAATGGGAGGCCGGGGAGCTGTTTTTT. This translates into CASSDKWEAGELFF.

The chain joins TRBV30 to TRBJ1-1, with D unresolved. CDR1 is GTSNPN, CDR2 SVGIG, per germline (reference sequence). The CDR3 length is 14 residues. With 1 base removed from V and 4 bases from J, the gap between germline ends came to 13 bases. For the CDR3, the DNA is TGTGCCTGGAGTGGAGGCCGAGGAGGCACTGAAGCTTTCTTT. Translating gives CAWSGGRGGTEAFF.

The genes are TRBV7-9 and TRBJ2-7; no clear D. The V end lost 1 base, the J end lost 5 bases, and 12 bases lay between the germline ends. In germline, CDR1 is SEHNR, CDR2 FQNEAQ (reference sequence). This CDR3 contains 14 residues. CDR3 loop: CASSLDLVTNEQYF. As DNA, the CDR3 is TGTGCCAGCAGCTTAGACCTAGTCACGAACGAGCAGTACTTC.

This sequence joins TRBV7-3 and TRBJ1-1; D is perhaps TRBD1 (5 bases). Germline V gene sequence: CDR1 SGHTA, CDR2 FQGTGA. CDR3 length: 14 amino acids. V shed 6 bases and J shed 4 bases, with 15 bases lying between them. The CDR3: CASSEYQGSTEAFF. CDR3 DNA sequence: TGTGCCAGCAGTGAGTATCAGGGATCCACTGAAGCTTTCTTT.

This clone was seen more than once but under ten times. In DNA form, the CDR3 reads TGCGCCAGCAGCCAAGGACCGTTTGGCCAGGGAAAGGGCTACACCTTC. Protein: CASSQGPFGQGKGYTF. The chain recombines TRBV4-1 with TRBJ1-2, with D perhaps TRBD1 (5 bases). Trimming took 1 base from V and 8 from J, leaving 20 bases between them. Germline loops: CDR1 MGHRA, CDR2 YSYEKL. The CDR3 loop spans 16 amino acids.

The chain combines TRBV6-5 with TRBJ1-3; no clear D. Per the germline V gene, CDR1 is MNHEY and CDR2 is SVGAGI. Trimming cost V 4 bases and J 9 bases, with 13 bases left between them. CDR3 length: 13 amino acids. The CDR3 nucleotides are TGTGCCAGCAGTTCACATCAATGGGGCACCATATATTTT. Protein sequence: CASSSHQWGTIYF.

This chain uses TRBV5-1 with TRBJ2-1; tentatively, D is TRBD1 (6 bases). Germline V CDR1 and CDR2: SGHRS, YFSETQ. The CDR3 runs to 14 residues. V dropped 2 bases and J dropped 5 bases, with 11 bases sitting between them. The CDR3 nucleotides are TGCGCCAGCAGCTTACCAGGGGCTAACAATGAGCAGTTCTTC. This sequence encodes CASSLPGANNEQFF.

The chain has TRBV5-6 and TRBJ1-5; tentative D call: TRBD1 (6 bases). CDR1 SGHDT and CDR2 YYEEEE come from the germline V gene. Trimming cost V 2 bases and J 5 bases, with 11 bases left between them. The CDR3 runs 14 residues. CDR3 loop: CASSLGQSYQPQHF. The CDR3 nucleotides read TGTGCCAGCAGCTTAGGACAGAGTTATCAGCCCCAGCATTTT. Full variable domain (missing parts from reference TRBV5-6 and TRBJ1-5): DAGVTQSPTHLIKTRGQQVTLRCSPKSGHDTVSWYQQALGQGPQFIFQYYEEEERQRGNFPDRFSGHQFPNYSSELNVNALLLGDSALYLCASSLGQSYQPQHFGDGTRLSIL.

V is TRBV7-3 and J is TRBJ1-1, with 7 bases that match TRBD1. Germline values: CDR1 SGHTA, CDR2 FQGTGA. V dropped 5 bases and J dropped 0; count of bases not matched to a gene: 6. The CDR3 length is 15 residues. CDR3 DNA sequence: TGTGCCAGCAGCCCGACAGGGATCATGAACACTGAAGCTTTCTTT. It codes for CASSPTGIMNTEAFF.

CDR3 loop: CASSLTGRGMRGTDTQYF. As DNA, the CDR3 is TGTGCCAGCAGCTTAACGGGCCGGGGAATGAGGGGCACAGATACGCAGTATTTT. The J gene is TRBJ2-3, the V gene TRBV7-2; tentative D call: TRBD2 (5 bases). This CDR3 contains 18 residues. With 2 bases removed from V and 1 base from J, the gap between germline ends came to 19 bases. CDR1 is SGHTA, CDR2 FQGNSA, per germline.

This clone has a single count. The chain employs TRBV7-2 and TRBJ1-1; possible D gene TRBD1, 6 bases. There are 14 residues in the CDR3. V was clipped by 5 bases and J by 3 bases, with 13 bases between them. Germline V gives CDR1 SGHTA, CDR2 FQGNSA. The CDR3 sequence is CASSPQGSYTEAFF. The CDR3 bases are TGTGCCAGCAGCCCTCAGGGGTCATACACTGAAGCTTTCTTT.

This CDR3 reads CAWSLGEDYGYTF. The CDR3 DNA is TGTGCCTGGTCTTTGGGAGAAGACTATGGCTACACCTTC. The chain carries TRBV30 and TRBJ1-2; D not certain. Deletions cut 5 bases from V and 3 bases from J, with 13 bases between. CDR3 length: 13 residues. The V gene's germline CDR1 is GTSNPN and CDR2 SVGIG (reference sequence).